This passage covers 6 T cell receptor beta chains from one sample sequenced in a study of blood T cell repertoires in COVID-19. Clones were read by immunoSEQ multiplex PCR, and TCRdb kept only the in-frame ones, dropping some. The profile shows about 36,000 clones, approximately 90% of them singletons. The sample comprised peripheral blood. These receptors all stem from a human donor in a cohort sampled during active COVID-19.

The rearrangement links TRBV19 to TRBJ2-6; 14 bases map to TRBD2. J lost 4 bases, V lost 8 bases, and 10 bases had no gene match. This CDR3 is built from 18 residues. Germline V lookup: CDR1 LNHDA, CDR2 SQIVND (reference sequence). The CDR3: CASFPGLAGVYGANVLTF. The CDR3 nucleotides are TGTGCCAGTTTCCCGGGACTAGCGGGAGTGTACGGGGCCAACGTCCTGACTTTC.

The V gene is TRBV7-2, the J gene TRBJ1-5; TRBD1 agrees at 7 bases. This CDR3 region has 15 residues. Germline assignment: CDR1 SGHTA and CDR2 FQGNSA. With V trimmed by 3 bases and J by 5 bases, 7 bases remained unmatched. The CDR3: CASSFKGAPDQPQHF. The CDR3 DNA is TGTGCCAGCAGCTTTAAGGGGGCGCCGGATCAGCCCCAGCATTTT. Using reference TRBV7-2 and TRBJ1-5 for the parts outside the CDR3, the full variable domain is GAGVSQSPSNKVTEKGKDVELRCDPISGHTALYWYRQSLGQGLEFLIYFQGNSAPDKSGLPSDRFSAERTGGSVSTLTIQRTQQEDSAVYLCASSFKGAPDQPQHFGDGTRLSIL.

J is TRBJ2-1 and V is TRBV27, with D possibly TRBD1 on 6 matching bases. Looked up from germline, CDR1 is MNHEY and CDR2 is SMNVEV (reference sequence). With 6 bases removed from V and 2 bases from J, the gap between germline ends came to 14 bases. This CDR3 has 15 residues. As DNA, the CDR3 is TGTGCCAGCAGCCAACAGGGTGGAACCTACAATGAGCAGTTCTTC. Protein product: CASSQQGGTYNEQFF.

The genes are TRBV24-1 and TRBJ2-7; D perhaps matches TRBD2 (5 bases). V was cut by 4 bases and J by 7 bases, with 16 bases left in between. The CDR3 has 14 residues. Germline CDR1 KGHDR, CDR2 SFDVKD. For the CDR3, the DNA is TGTGCCACCAGTGACACCGGTCGAGGAGGAGAGCAGTACTTC. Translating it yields CATSDTGRGGEQYF.

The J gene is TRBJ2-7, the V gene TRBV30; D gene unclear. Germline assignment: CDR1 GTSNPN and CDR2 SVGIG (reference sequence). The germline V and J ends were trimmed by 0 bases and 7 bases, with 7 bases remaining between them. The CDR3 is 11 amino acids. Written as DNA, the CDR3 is TGTGCCTGGAGTGTAGAGGTTGAGCAGTACTTC. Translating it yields CAWSVEVEQYF. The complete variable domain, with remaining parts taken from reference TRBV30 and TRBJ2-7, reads SQTIHQWPATLVQPVGSPLSLECTVEGTSNPNLYWYRQAAGRGLQLLFYSVGIGQISSEVPQNLSASRPQDRQFILSSKKLLLSDSGFYLCAWSVEVEQYFGPGTRLTVT.

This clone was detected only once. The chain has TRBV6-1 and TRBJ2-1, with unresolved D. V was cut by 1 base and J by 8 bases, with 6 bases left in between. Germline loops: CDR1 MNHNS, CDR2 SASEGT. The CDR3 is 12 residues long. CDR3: CASSEVADEQFF. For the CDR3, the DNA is TGTGCCAGCAGTGAAGTGGCCGATGAGCAGTTCTTC.